This paragraph reports one T cell receptor (beta chain). TCRdb re-called the RT-PCR reads through MiXCR, storing one row per CDR3 protein. The sample gives about 11,000 distinct CDR3 sequences, 22% of which show up once; 53% is in the top ten. Trimming took 5 bases from V and 4 from J, leaving 11 bases between them. The CDR3 sequence is 13 residues long. CDR1 and CDR2 from the germline V gene are SGHVS and FQNEAQ. These data come from a study of patients and donors after allogeneic stem cell transplantation. This chain connects TRBV7-8 to TRBJ1-1; no definite D call. The TCR sequence derives from a human donor who was either an allogeneic HSCT recipient or a stem cell or donor lymphocyte infusion donor (not recorded which). It is not recorded whose cells these are; they may come from a transplant donor. Sequencing input: blood, either unsorted or a sorted T cell fraction (not recorded which). The CDR3 region has the DNA TGTGCCAGCAGCCCTTACCCCGTCACTGAAGCTTTCTTT. Translated: CASSPYPVTEAFF.